This T cell receptor beta chain was retrieved from a study of early stage breast cancer tumors. Study-level background: Most invasive tumors, about 80% of the 16, were ER+/PR+/HER2-. Invasive lobular carcinomas made up about 35% of the 12 ER+/PR+/HER2- tumors.

Blood replicates held 0.5 ug DNA, tumor or normal breast approximately 1.5 ug, two each. Assay: immunoSEQ multiplex PCR; the TCRdb copy retains only in-frame clones and omits some. This table holds about 8,400 clones, 60% to 80% found once. Points from the study as a whole: Bulk DNA sequencing of unsorted cells missed chain pairing and markers.

Germline V gene lookup returns CDR1 ENHRY and CDR2 SYGVKD. V was clipped by 6 bases and J by 10 bases; unmatched bases: 6. This CDR3 contains 13 residues. As to this clone: Its antigen is currently unknown.

The sequenced sample was normal breast tissue next to the tumor. The chain recombines TRBV10-3 with TRBJ1-6; TRBD1 agrees at 7 bases. This receptor was obtained from a person aged 55 to 70 with breast cancer. CDR3 sequence: CAIRQGISSPLHF. The CDR3 DNA reads TGTGCCATCAGACAGGGGATTAGCTCACCCCTCCACTTT.